This is a list of T cell receptor beta chains from one sample in a study of PD-1 blockade in mismatch repair-deficient tumors. Measured with immunoSEQ multiplex PCR; TCRdb has only the in-frame clones, and not every one. The data contain 90,000 to 130,000 clones, more than 60% of them singletons. Here the sequenced sample was peripheral blood, taken roughly 13 months after starting pembrolizumab. These receptors originate from an adult with mismatch repair-deficient cancer. Both conserved end residues are part of each CDR3. D genes are given only for firm matches. Not all rows give a size; the values are once, few, many and, for expanded clones, a class.

v_gene,j_gene,d_gene,abundance,CDR3nt,CDR3aa
TRBV18,TRBJ2-5,TRBD2,few,TGTGCCACTATCCCGGGACTAGGGATGGAGACCCAGTACTTC,CATIPGLGMETQYF
TRBV18,TRBJ1-4,TRBD1,-,TGTGCCAGCTCGCCTCGACAGGGAGCGGATGAAAAACTGTTTTTT,CASSPRQGADEKLFF
TRBV5-4,TRBJ2-5,TRBD2,-,TGTGCCAGCAGCTTTCTAGCGGGAGGACTAGCGCGGGAGACCCAGTACTTC,CASSFLAGGLARETQYF
TRBV19,TRBJ2-7,-,-,TGTGCCAGTAGTATAGGAAGCCAGTCTAGTGAGCAGTACTTC,CASSIGSQSSEQYF
TRBV19,TRBJ2-3,-,-,TGTGCCAGTAGTCGAATAGGAGATACGCAGTATTTT,CASSRIGDTQYF
TRBV5-1,TRBJ2-1,-,-,TGCGCCAGTGGTCTTGAGGGGTCCTACAATGAGCAGTTCTTC,CASGLEGSYNEQFF
TRBV4-2,TRBJ2-1,TRBD2,-,TGTGCCAGCAGCCACGCCGAACTAGCGGGACAGGACAATGAGCAGTTCTTC,CASSHAELAGQDNEQFF
TRBV7-9,TRBJ1-2,TRBD1,-,TGTGCCAGCAGCCCGACAGGGGGCAATGGGGATGGCTACACCTTC,CASSPTGGNGDGYTF
TRBV2,TRBJ1-5,TRBD1,-,TGTGCCAGCAGTGATTGGGACAGGAGCAATCAGCCCCAGCATTTT,CASSDWDRSNQPQHF
TRBV7-9,TRBJ2-5,-,-,TGTGCCAGCAGCCCCTCAAGGGAGCAAGAGACCCAGTACTTC,CASSPSREQETQYF
TRBV2,TRBJ2-7,TRBD2,-,TGTGCCAGCAGTGGGCTGTCAGTTGTAGCGGGAGACTACGAGCAGTACTTC,CASSGLSVVAGDYEQYF
TRBV19,TRBJ2-7,TRBD2,few,TGTGCCAGTAGCCTCGGGTCTAGCGGCGTTTACGAGCAGTACTTC,CASSLGSSGVYEQYF
TRBV7-3,TRBJ2-3,-,-,TGTGCCAGCAGCACAGAATGGGGCCGCACAGATACGCAGTATTTT,CASSTEWGRTDTQYF
TRBV18,TRBJ1-5,-,-,TGTGCCAGCTCCTCAGGCCGGGGGATTCAGCCCCAGCATTTT,CASSSGRGIQPQHF
TRBV18,TRBJ1-4,TRBD1,-,TGTGCCAGCTCACAACAGGGGCTGAGGGAAAAACTGTTTTTT,CASSQQGLREKLFF
TRBV11-3,TRBJ2-2,TRBD2,-,TGTGCCAGCAGCTTAGACGGGAGGGCCACAGGGGAGCTGTTTTTT,CASSLDGRATGELFF
TRBV7-6,TRBJ2-1,TRBD2,-,TGTGCCAGCAGCCGGACTAGCGGGGATTACAATGAGCAGTTCTTC,CASSRTSGDYNEQFF
TRBV4-3,TRBJ2-3,-,once,TGCGCCAGCAGCCAAAGCCCACCGACAAGCAAAGGCACAGATACGCAGTATTTT,CASSQSPPTSKGTDTQYF
TRBV7-8,TRBJ2-7,-,-,TGTGCCAGCAGCTCGGGGGTGGGAGGTCGGTACGAGCAGTACTTC,CASSSGVGGRYEQYF
TRBV4-1,TRBJ1-1,-,-,TGCGCCAGCAGCCAAGCCATTAATTCTGAAGCTTTCTTT,CASSQAINSEAFF
TRBV6-5,TRBJ1-5,-,-,TGTGCCAGCAGTTTCAGGGTGCGACAGCCCCAGCATTTT,CASSFRVRQPQHF
TRBV4-1,TRBJ1-1,-,-,TGCGCCAGCAGCCGGGGGCTCATTCCTATGAACACTGAAGCTTTCTTT,CASSRGLIPMNTEAFF
TRBV18,TRBJ2-3,TRBD1,-,TGTGCCAGCTCACCACCGATTGACAGGGGAGCAGATACGCAGTATTTT,CASSPPIDRGADTQYF
TRBV11-2,TRBJ2-7,TRBD1,-,TGTGCCAGCAGCTCGAAAGGGGGCGTGAGCTCCTACGAGCAGTACTTC,CASSSKGGVSSYEQYF
TRBV19,TRBJ2-7,-,-,TGTGCCAGTAGTATAGTCCAGGGTGGAAGGTACGAGCAGTACTTC,CASSIVQGGRYEQYF
TRBV7-9,TRBJ2-2,-,-,TGTGCCAGCAGTAGGATCGCGACTACTAACACCGGGGAGCTGTTTTTT,CASSRIATTNTGELFF
TRBV19,TRBJ2-1,-,-,TGTGCCAGTAGTATGATTAGCCCCGATGAGCAGTTCTTC,CASSMISPDEQFF
TRBV2,TRBJ2-1,-,-,TGTGCCAGCAGGGAGGACTACCTGGGGTACAATGAGCAGTTCTTC,CASREDYLGYNEQFF
TRBV7-9,TRBJ2-3,-,-,TGTGCCAGCAGCTCCGGACAAGCCACAGATACGCAGTATTTT,CASSSGQATDTQYF
TRBV19,TRBJ2-1,TRBD2,-,TGTGCCAGTAGTATAGATCTGAGCGGGAGGGCCATTTACAATGAGCAGTTCTTC,CASSIDLSGRAIYNEQFF
TRBV5-1,TRBJ2-3,-,once,TGCGCCAGCAGCTTGGGAGATAGCGGCACAGATACGCAGTATTTT,CASSLGDSGTDTQYF
TRBV7-2,TRBJ2-7,-,-,TGTGCCAGCAGCTTTGGGCAGAGGGTTTCCTACGAGCAGTACTTC,CASSFGQRVSYEQYF
TRBV9,TRBJ1-1,-,-,TGTGCCAGCAGCGTAGATGGGGGAAGGTTTGCTGAAGCTTTCTTT,CASSVDGGRFAEAFF
TRBV7-3,TRBJ2-7,-,-,TGTGCCAGCAGCTTAGTTAGGCTCTCCGAGCAGTACTTC,CASSLVRLSEQYF
TRBV19,TRBJ2-1,-,-,TGTGCCAGTAGTATCGGGCAGAGCAACAATGAGCAGTTCTTC,CASSIGQSNNEQFF
TRBV2,TRBJ2-1,-,-,TGTGCCAGCAGACCCTCGGGGCGGTGGAACTTGAGCTCCTACAATGAGCAGTTCTTC,CASRPSGRWNLSSYNEQFF
TRBV30,TRBJ1-2,-,once,TGTGCCTGGATTTTTGGGGGCCACGGCTACACCTTC,CAWIFGGHGYTF
TRBV5-1,TRBJ2-2,-,once,TGCGCCAGCATGGAGCTAATCGCGAACACCGGGGAGCTGTTTTTT,CASMELIANTGELFF
TRBV7-3,TRBJ1-2,TRBD1,few,TGTGCCAGCAGCTTGGGACAGGGACTGGGCTACACCTTC,CASSLGQGLGYTF
TRBV2,TRBJ1-1,-,-,TGTGCCAGCAGTTTATACGGAGAGAGCACTGAAGCTTTCTTT,CASSLYGESTEAFF
TRBV2,TRBJ1-5,-,-,TGTGCCAGCAGGGCCCAGAGTAGCAATCAGCCCCAGCATTTT,CASRAQSSNQPQHF
TRBV6-1,TRBJ2-7,TRBD1,once,TGTGCCAGCAGTGGCCGGACAGGGGACCAACTCGAGCAGTACTTC,CASSGRTGDQLEQYF
TRBV21-1,TRBJ2-5,-,once,TGTGCCAGCAGCAAAGAGGTTAGCGGGGGTCGGGAGACCCAGTACTTC,CASSKEVSGGRETQYF